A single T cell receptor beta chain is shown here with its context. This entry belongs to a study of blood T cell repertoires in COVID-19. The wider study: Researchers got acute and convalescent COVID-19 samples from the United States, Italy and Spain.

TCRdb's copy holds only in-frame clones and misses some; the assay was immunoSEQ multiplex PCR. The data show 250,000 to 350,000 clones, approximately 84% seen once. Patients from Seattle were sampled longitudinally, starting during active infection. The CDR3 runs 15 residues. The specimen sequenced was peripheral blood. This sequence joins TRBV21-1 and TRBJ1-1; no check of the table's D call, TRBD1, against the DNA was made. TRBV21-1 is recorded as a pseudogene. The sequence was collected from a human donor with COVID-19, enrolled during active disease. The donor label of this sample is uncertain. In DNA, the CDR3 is TGTGCCAGCAGCCCGAGCAAAGGGGCGAGGTGGGAAGCTTTCTTT. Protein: CASSPSKGARWEAFF.